The present entry profiles one TCR beta chain with its context. What it binds is not known. Trimming cost V 7 bases and J 0 bases, with 10 bases left between them. The CDR3 spans 14 residues. The germline V gene encodes CDR1 SNHLY and CDR2 FYNNEI. PCR involved 60 Vbeta and 13 Jbeta primers. In the authors' workflow: In a later analysis, of 79 million or so unique beta chains, 9 million to 11 million appeared in at least two donors. Assay used: immunoSEQ multiplex PCR; TCRdb lists only in-frame clones, some missing. V and J calls plus clone size are reproduced from that table; the DNA served to infer D and trimming. The sample yields 150,000 to 200,000 clones, about four fifths seen once. The sample comes from a study of cytomegalovirus exposure and HLA in healthy donors. General study points: Associated with cytomegalovirus, according to the listing, were 150 to 200 TCR beta chains. Some V segments, TRBV6-2 and TRBV6-3 among them, were indistinguishable and were therefore excluded. Three chains linked to CMV were shown in vitro to be specific for CMV antigens.

The source material was PBMCs. The gene calls are TRBV2 and TRBJ1-5, with D possibly being TRBD1 (5 bases). The TCR comes from a woman in her 50s in good health and CMV-seropositive. The CDR3 DNA sequence: TGTGCCAGCAAGCGGGGCGATAGCAATCAGCCCCAGCATTTT. Its protein product is CASKRGDSNQPQHF.